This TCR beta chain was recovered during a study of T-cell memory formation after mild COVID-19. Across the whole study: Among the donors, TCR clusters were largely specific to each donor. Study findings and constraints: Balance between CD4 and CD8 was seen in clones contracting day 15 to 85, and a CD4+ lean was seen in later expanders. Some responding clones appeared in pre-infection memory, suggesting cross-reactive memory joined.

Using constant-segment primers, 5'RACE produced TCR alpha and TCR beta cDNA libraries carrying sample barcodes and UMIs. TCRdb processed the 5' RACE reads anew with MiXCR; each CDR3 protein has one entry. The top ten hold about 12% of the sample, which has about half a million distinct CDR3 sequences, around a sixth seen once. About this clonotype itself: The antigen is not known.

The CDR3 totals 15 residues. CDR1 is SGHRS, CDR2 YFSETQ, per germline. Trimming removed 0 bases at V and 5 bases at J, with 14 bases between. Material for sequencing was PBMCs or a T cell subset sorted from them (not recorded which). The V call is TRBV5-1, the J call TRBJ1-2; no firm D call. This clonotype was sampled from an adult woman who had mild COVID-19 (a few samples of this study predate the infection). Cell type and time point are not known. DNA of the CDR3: TGCGCCAGCAGCTTGGCTCAGGATCCCCCATATGGCTACACCTTC. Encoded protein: CASSLAQDPPYGYTF.